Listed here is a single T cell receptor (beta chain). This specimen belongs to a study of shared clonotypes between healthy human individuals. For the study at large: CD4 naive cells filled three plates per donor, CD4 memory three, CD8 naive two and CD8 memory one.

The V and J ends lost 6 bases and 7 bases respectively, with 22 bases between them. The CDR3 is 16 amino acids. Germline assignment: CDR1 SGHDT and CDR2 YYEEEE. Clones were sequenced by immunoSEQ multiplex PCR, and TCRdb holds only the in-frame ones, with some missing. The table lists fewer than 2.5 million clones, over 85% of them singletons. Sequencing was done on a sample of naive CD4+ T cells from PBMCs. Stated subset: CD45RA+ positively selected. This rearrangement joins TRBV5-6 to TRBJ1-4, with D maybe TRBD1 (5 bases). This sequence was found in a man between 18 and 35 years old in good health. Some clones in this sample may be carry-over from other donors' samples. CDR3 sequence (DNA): TGTGCCAGCACCCCGCAGGGCCCGGCCGTGTGTGAAAAACTGTTTTTT. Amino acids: CASTPQGPAVCEKLFF.